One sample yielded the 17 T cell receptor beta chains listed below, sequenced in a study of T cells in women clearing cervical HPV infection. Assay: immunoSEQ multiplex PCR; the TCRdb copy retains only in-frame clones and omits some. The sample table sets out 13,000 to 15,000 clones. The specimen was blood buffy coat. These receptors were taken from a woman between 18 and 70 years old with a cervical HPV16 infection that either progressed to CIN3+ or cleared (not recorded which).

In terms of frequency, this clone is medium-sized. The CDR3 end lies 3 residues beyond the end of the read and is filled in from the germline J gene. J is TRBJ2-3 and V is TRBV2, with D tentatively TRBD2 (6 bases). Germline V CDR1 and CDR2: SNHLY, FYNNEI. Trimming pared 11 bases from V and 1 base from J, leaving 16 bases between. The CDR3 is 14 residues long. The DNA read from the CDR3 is TGTGCCGGCAATCGGGGGACTCGCACAGATACG. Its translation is CAGNRGTRTDT. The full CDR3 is CAGNRGTRTDTQYF.

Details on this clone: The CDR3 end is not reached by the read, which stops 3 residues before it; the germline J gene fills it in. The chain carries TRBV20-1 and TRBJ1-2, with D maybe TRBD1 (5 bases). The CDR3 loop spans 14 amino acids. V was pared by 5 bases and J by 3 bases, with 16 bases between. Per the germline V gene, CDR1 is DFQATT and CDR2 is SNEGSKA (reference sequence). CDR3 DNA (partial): TGCAGTGCTGGACGGCCAGGGTCGGACTATGGC. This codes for CSAGRPGSDYG. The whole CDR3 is CSAGRPGSDYGYTF.

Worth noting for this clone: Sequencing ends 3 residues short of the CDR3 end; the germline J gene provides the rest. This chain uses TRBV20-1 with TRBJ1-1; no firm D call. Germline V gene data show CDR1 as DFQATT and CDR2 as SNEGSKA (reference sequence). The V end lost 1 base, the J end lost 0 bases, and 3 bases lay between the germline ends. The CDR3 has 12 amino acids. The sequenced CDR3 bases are TGCAGTGCTAGAGGTATGAACACTGAA. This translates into CSARGMNTE. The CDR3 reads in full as CSARGMNTEAFF.

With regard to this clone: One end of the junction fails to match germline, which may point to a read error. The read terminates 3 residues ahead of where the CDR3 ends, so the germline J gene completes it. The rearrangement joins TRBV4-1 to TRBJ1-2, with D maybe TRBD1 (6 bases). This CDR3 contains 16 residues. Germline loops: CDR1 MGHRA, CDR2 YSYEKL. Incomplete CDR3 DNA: TGCACCAGCAGCCAAAACCCCGGGACACTTAACTATGGC. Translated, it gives CTSSQNPGTLNYG. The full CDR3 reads CTSSQNPGTLNYGYTF.

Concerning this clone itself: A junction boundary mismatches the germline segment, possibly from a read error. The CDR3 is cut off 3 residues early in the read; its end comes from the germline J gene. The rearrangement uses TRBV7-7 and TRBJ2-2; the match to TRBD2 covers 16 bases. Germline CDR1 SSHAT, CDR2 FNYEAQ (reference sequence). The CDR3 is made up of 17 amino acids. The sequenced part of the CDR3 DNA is TGTGCTAGCAGCCCGGGACTAGCGGGGGGGCTAGCCGGGGAG. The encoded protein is CASSPGLAGGLAGE. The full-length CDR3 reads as CASSPGLAGGLAGELFF.

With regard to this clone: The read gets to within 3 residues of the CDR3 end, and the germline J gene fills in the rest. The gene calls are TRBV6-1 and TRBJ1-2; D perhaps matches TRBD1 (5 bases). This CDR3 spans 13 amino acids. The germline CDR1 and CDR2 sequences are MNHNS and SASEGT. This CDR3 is CASSEWGDYDYTF. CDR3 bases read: TGTGCCAGCAGTGAATGGGGGGACTACGAC.

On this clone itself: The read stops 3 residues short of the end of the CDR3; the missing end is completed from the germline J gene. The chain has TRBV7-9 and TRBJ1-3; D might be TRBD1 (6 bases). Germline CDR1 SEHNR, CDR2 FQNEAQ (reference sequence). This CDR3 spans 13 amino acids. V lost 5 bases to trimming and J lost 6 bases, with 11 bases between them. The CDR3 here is CASSITGTNTIYF. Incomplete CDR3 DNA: TGTGCCAGCAGCATAACAGGGACAAACACC.

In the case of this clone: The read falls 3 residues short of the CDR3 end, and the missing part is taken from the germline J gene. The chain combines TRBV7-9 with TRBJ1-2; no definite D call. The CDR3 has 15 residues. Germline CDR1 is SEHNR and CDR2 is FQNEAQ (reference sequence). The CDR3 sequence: CASSLRETSPYDYTF. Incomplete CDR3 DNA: TGTGCCAGCAGCTTGCGGGAGACCTCCCCCTACGAC.

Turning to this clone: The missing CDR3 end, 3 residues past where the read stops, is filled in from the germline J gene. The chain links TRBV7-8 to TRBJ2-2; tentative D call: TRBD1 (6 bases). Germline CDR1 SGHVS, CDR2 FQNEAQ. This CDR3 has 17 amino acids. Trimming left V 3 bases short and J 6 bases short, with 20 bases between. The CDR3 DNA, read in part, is TGTGCCAGCAGCTTTACCCGATCAGGGGCGGAGGCCGGGGAG. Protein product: CASSFTRSGAEAGE. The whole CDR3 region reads CASSFTRSGAEAGELFF.

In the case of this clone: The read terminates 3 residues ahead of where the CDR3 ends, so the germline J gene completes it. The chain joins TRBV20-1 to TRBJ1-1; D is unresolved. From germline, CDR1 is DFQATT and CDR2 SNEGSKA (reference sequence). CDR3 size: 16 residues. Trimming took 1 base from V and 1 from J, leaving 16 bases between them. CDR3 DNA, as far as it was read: TGCAGTGCTAGAGCCTTGATAGGAAAGGGGAACACTGAA. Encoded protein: CSARALIGKGNTE. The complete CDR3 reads CSARALIGKGNTEAFF.

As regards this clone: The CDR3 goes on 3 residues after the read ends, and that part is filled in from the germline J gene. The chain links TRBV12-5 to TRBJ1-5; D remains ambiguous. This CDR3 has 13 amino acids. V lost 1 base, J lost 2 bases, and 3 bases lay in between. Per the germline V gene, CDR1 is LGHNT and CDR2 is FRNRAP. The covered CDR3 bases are TGTGCTAGTGGTTTGGCTGGCAATCAGCCC. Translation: CASGLAGNQP. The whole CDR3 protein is CASGLAGNQPQHF. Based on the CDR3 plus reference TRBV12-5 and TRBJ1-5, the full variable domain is DARVTQTPRHKVTEMGQEVTMRCQPILGHNTVFWYRQTMMQGLELLAYFRNRAPLDDSGMPKDRFSAEMPDATLATLKIQPSEPRDSAVYFCASGLAGNQPQHFGDGTRLSIL.

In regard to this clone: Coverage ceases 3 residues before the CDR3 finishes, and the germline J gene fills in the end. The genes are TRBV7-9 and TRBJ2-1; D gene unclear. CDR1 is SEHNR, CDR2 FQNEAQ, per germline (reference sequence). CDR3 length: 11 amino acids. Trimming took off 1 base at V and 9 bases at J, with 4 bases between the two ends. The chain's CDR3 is CASSLEGEQFF. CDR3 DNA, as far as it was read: TGTGCCAGCAGCTTAGAGGGTGAG.

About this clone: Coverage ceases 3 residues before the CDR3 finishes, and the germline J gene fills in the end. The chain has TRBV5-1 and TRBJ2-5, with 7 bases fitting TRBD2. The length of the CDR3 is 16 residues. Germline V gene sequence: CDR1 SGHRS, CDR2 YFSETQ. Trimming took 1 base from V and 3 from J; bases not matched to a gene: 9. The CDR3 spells CASSLSPASGEETQYF. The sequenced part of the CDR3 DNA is TGCGCCAGCAGCTTGAGCCCCGCTAGCGGTGAAGAGACC.

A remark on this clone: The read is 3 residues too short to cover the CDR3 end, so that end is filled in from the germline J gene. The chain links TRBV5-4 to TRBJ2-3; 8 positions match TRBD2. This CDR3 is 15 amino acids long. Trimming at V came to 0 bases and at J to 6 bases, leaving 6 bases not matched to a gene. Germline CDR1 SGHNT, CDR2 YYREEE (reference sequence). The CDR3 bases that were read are TGTGCCAGCAGCTTGGGGAGCGGGGGAGCCGATACG. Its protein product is CASSLGSGGADT. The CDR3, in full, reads CASSLGSGGADTQYF.

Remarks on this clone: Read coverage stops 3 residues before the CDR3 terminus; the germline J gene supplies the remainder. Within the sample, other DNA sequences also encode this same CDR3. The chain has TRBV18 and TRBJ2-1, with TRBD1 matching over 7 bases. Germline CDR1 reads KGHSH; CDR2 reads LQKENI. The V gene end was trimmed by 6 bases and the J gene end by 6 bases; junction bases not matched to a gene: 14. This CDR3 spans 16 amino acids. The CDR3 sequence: CASSPPWTGQINEQFF. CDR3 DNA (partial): TGTGCCAGCTCCCCCCCTTGGACAGGTCAGATCAATGAG.

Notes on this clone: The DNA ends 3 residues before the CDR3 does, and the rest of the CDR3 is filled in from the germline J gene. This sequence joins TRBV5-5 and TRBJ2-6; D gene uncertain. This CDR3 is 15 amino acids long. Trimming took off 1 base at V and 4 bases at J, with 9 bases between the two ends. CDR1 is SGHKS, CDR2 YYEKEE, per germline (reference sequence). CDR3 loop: CASSLTSTGANVLTF. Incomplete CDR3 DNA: TGTGCCAGCAGCTTGACGTCTACCGGGGCCAACGTC.

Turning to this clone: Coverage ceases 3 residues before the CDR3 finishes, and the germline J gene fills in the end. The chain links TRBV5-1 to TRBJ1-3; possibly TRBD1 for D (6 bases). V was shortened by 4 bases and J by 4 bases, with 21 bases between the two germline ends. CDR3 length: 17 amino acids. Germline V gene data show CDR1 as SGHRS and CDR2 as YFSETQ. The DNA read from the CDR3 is TGCGCCAGCAGCCCAAGCCTCGACAGGTCCGCAGGAAACACC. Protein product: CASSPSLDRSAGNT. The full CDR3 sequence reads CASSPSLDRSAGNTIYF.